The 24 T cell receptor beta chains reported below all come from one sample, sequenced in a study of T cell responses to AZD1222 COVID-19 vaccine. The protocol was immunoSEQ multiplex PCR, while the TCRdb copy is restricted to in-frame clones and leaves out a portion. The data show roughly 120,000 clones, approximately 90% seen once. Sample: peripheral blood, taken on day 0 of AZD1222 vaccination. These receptors all stem from an adult in good health.

This sequence joins TRBV12-3 or TRBV12-4 and TRBJ1-2; D is unresolved. The CDR3 contains 12 residues. Deletions cut 7 bases from V and 5 bases from J, with 11 bases between. The CDR3 loop is CASTVPGYGYTF. In DNA, the CDR3 is TGTGCCAGCACCGTGCCGGGTTATGGCTACACCTTC.

The chain couples TRBV4-3 to TRBJ1-1; D ambiguous. Germline loops: CDR1 LGHNA, CDR2 YSLEER. V lost 4 bases, J lost 7 bases, and 13 bases lay in between. The CDR3 extends over 13 amino acids. CDR3 loop: CASSRDTDGEAFF. The CDR3 region has the DNA TGCGCCAGCAGCCGAGACACGGACGGTGAAGCTTTCTTT.

This chain connects TRBV7-2 to TRBJ2-5, with D uncertain. V dropped 1 base and J dropped 1 base, with 10 bases sitting between them. The CDR3 runs 15 residues. Germline values: CDR1 SGHTA, CDR2 FQGNSA. This CDR3 is CASSLVTAVQETQYF. CDR3 sequence (DNA): TGTGCCAGCAGCTTAGTAACCGCGGTCCAAGAGACCCAGTACTTC. The whole variable domain, remainder taken from reference TRBV7-2 and TRBJ2-5, is GAGVSQSPSNKVTEKGKDVELRCDPISGHTALYWYRQSLGQGLEFLIYFQGNSAPDKSGLPSDRFSAERTGGSVSTLTIQRTQQEDSAVYLCASSLVTAVQETQYFGPGTRLLVL.

The chain recombines TRBV11-2 with TRBJ2-7; the D is unclear. The CDR3 covers 15 residues. CDR1 SGHAT and CDR2 FQNNGV come from the germline V gene. The V end was cut by 3 bases, the J end by 3 bases, with 15 bases between. CDR3 in amino acids: CASSFSHEALYEQYF. The DNA of the CDR3 is TGTGCCAGCAGCTTTTCTCACGAGGCCCTCTACGAGCAGTACTTC.

The chain joins TRBV12-3 or TRBV12-4 to TRBJ1-2, with D hard to call. This CDR3 spans 12 amino acids. V was shortened by 7 bases and J by 7 bases, with 13 bases between the two germline ends. The CDR3 nucleotides are TGTGCCAGCACCCTCAGGCAGAGTGGCTACACCTTC. As protein: CASTLRQSGYTF.

This clone was recorded once. The chain couples TRBV28 to TRBJ1-5; D gene uncertain. Trimming stripped 5 bases from V and 6 bases from J, with 14 bases between. Germline V lookup: CDR1 MDHEN, CDR2 SYDVKM. This CDR3 has 14 residues. The CDR3 sequence is CASSLVRRSQPQHF. The CDR3 DNA reads TGTGCCAGCAGTCTGGTTAGGCGGTCTCAGCCCCAGCATTTT.

V is TRBV6-2 or TRBV6-3 and J is TRBJ1-5; unclear D gene. The CDR3 length is 15 residues. The ends were cut back, 0 bases at V and 3 bases at J, with 9 bases in the middle. Per germline, CDR1 MNHEY and CDR2 SVGEGT. CDR3 coding DNA: TGTGCCAGCAGTTACTCCGGCCTCGTCAATCAGCCCCAGCATTTT. Protein product: CASSYSGLVNQPQHF.

The V call is TRBV2, the J call TRBJ1-4; D possibly corresponds to TRBD1 (6 bases). Deletions cut 10 bases from V and 7 bases from J, with 13 bases between. The CDR3 has 12 amino acids. The germline gives CDR1 SNHLY, CDR2 FYNNEI. The CDR3 protein is CATGGQGEKLFF. In DNA, the CDR3 is TGTGCCACCGGGGGGCAGGGTGAAAAACTGTTTTTT.

This clone came up a few times. The chain couples TRBV5-1 to TRBJ2-5; D is possibly TRBD1 (6 bases). V was pared by 0 bases and J by 2 bases, with 11 bases between. This CDR3 has 15 amino acids. The V gene's germline CDR1 is SGHRS and CDR2 YFSETQ. The CDR3 DNA sequence: TGCGCCAGCAGCTTGGACGGGACACCTCAAGAGACCCAGTACTTC. Translating gives CASSLDGTPQETQYF.

This chain links TRBV6-4 with TRBJ2-2; D is unclear. Germline CDR1 and CDR2: MRHNA and SNTAGT. V lost 5 bases to trimming and J lost 3 bases, with 13 bases between them. This CDR3 region has 15 residues. CDR3 region: CASSPTDGDTGELFF. Written as DNA, the CDR3 is TGTGCCAGCAGTCCCACGGACGGCGACACCGGGGAGCTGTTTTTT.

The CDR3 coding sequence is TGTGCCAGCAGCCAGGGCCACACTGAAGCTTTCTTT. As protein: CASSQGHTEAFF. V and J are TRBV7-9 and TRBJ1-1; D is perhaps TRBD1 (5 bases). Looked up from germline, CDR1 is SEHNR and CDR2 is FQNEAQ (reference sequence). The CDR3 length is 12 residues. V gave up 5 bases and J gave up 3 bases, with 7 bases separating them.

This chain uses TRBV5-8 with TRBJ1-5; 7 nucleotides align to TRBD1. The germline gives CDR1 SGHTS, CDR2 YDEGEE. The trim removed 4 bases at V and 0 bases at J, leaving 7 bases unmatched. CDR3 size: 16 residues. DNA of the CDR3: TGTGCCAGCAGCACCGGACAGGTTTATAGCAATCAGCCCCAGCATTTT. Amino acid sequence: CASSTGQVYSNQPQHF.

The chain is built from TRBV7-8 and TRBJ2-1; D not certain. This CDR3 contains 13 residues. V lost 5 bases, J lost 15 bases, and 20 bases lay in between. CDR1 and CDR2 from the germline V gene are SGHVS and FQNEAQ. The CDR3 sequence: CASSAPEWQVPFF. CDR3 in DNA: TGTGCCAGCAGCGCCCCAGAGTGGCAGGTGCCGTTCTTC.

V and J are TRBV19 and TRBJ1-5; 8 nucleotides agree with TRBD1. This CDR3 contains 16 residues. With 4 bases clipped from V and 0 bases from J, the junction kept 5 bases outside the gene matches. The V gene's germline CDR1 is LNHDA and CDR2 SQIVND (reference sequence). In DNA form, the CDR3 reads TGTGCCAGTAGTAGTGGACAGGGACATAGCAATCAGCCCCAGCATTTT. It specifies CASSSGQGHSNQPQHF.

The V call is TRBV7-9, the J call TRBJ1-5; D is ambiguous. Germline V gene lookup returns CDR1 SEHNR and CDR2 FQNEAQ (reference sequence). This CDR3 is 14 amino acids long. Trimming took off 0 bases at V and 4 bases at J, with 7 bases between the two ends. Written as DNA, the CDR3 is TGTGCCAGCAGCTTAGCTGGGATGAATCAGCCCCAGCATTTT. It encodes CASSLAGMNQPQHF.

The chain is built from TRBV2 and TRBJ2-3; D perhaps matches TRBD2 (6 bases). Between the trimmed V and J ends, which lost 8 bases and 8 bases, there was a span of 23 bases. The germline V gene encodes CDR1 SNHLY and CDR2 FYNNEI. The CDR3 contains 15 residues. DNA for the CDR3: TGTGCCAGCTCTCAAGAGACCGGGTTCGGGGGTACGCAGTATTTT. This gives the protein CASSQETGFGGTQYF.

The gene calls are TRBV18 and TRBJ2-7; D unclear. The V end lost 4 bases, the J end lost 0 bases, and 7 bases lay between the germline ends. In germline, CDR1 is KGHSH, CDR2 LQKENI. The length of the CDR3 is 13 residues. CDR3 DNA sequence: TGTGCCAGCTCACGAGCGAGCTCCTACGAGCAGTACTTC. It yields the protein CASSRASSYEQYF.

The rearrangement joins TRBV18 to TRBJ1-5, with D perhaps matching TRBD1 (5 bases). This CDR3 has 13 residues. V lost 8 bases to trimming and J lost 1 base, with 9 bases between them. In germline, CDR1 is KGHSH, CDR2 LQKENI. The DNA for the CDR3 is TGTGCCAGCACCGCAGGGAGCAATCAGCCCCAGCATTTT. Amino acid sequence: CASTAGSNQPQHF.

J is TRBJ2-7 and V is TRBV7-8, with 8 bases matching TRBD2. The CDR3 is 14 residues long. Germline CDR1 reads SGHVS; CDR2 reads FQNEAQ. J was trimmed by 3 bases and V by 5 bases; bases with no gene match: 6. This CDR3 is CASSRAGGDYEQYF. CDR3 bases: TGTGCCAGCAGCCGAGCCGGGGGGGACTACGAGCAGTACTTC.

The chain uses TRBV7-3 and TRBJ1-6; the D gene is possibly TRBD1 (5 bases). The CDR3 is 15 amino acids. Germline lookup yields CDR1 SGHTA and CDR2 FQGTGA. Trimming stripped 2 bases from V and 9 bases from J, with 14 bases between. The CDR3 nucleotides are TGTGCCAGCAGCTTATATGGGGGGGAAGGTTCACCCCTCCACTTT. Translation: CASSLYGGEGSPLHF.

The chain combines TRBV7-2 with TRBJ2-5; 7 nucleotides line up with TRBD1. V dropped 1 base and J dropped 5; count of bases not matched to a gene: 7. This CDR3 region has 15 residues. CDR1 and CDR2 from the germline V gene are SGHTA and FQGNSA. CDR3 coding DNA: TGTGCCAGCAGCTTAGGCCAGGGGGTATATGAGACCCAGTACTTC. Translated, it gives CASSLGQGVYETQYF.

The J gene is TRBJ2-2, the V gene TRBV29-1; 8 nucleotides match TRBD1. This CDR3 contains 14 residues. V was clipped by 3 bases and J by 4 bases; unmatched bases: 4. The V gene's germline CDR1 is SQVTM and CDR2 ANQGSEA. This chain's CDR3 is CSVEGTGATGELFF. Written as DNA, the CDR3 is TGCAGCGTTGAGGGGACAGGAGCCACCGGGGAGCTGTTTTTT.

CDR3 loop: CASSPEDSGGARETQYF. Written as DNA, the CDR3 is TGCGCCAGCAGCCCAGAAGATAGCGGGGGGGCCAGAGAGACCCAGTACTTC. The rearrangement joins TRBV4-1 to TRBJ2-5, with TRBD2 matching 11 bases. Germline V gene lookup returns CDR1 MGHRA and CDR2 YSYEKL. The junction had 11 bases not matched to a gene; V was cut back by 4 bases and J by 4 bases. The CDR3 has 17 residues.

This clone was found once. The chain recombines TRBV24-1 with TRBJ2-7; a weak D match, TRBD1 (6 bases). V dropped 3 bases and J dropped 6 bases, with 17 bases sitting between them. Germline loops: CDR1 KGHDR, CDR2 SFDVKD. This CDR3 is 15 amino acids long. The CDR3 here is CATSDAGTPAVEQYF. For the CDR3, the DNA is TGTGCCACCAGTGATGCCGGGACACCAGCGGTCGAGCAGTACTTC.